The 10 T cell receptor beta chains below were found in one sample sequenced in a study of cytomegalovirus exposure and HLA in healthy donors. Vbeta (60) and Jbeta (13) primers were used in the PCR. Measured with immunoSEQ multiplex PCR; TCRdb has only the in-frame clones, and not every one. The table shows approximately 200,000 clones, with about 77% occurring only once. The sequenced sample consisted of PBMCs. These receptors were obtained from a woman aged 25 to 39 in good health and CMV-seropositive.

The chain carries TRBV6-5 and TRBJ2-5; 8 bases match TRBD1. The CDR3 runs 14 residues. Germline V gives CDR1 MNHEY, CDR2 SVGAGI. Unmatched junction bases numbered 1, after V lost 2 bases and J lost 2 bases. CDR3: CASSYGTGQETQYF. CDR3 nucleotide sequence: TGTGCCAGCAGTTACGGGACAGGACAAGAGACCCAGTACTTC.

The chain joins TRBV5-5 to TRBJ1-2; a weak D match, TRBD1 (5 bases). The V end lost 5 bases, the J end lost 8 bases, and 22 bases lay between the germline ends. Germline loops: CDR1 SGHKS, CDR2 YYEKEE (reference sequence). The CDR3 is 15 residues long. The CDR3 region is CASRWGAREGSGYTF. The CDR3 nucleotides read TGTGCCAGCAGGTGGGGCGCCAGGGAAGGTTCCGGCTACACCTTC.

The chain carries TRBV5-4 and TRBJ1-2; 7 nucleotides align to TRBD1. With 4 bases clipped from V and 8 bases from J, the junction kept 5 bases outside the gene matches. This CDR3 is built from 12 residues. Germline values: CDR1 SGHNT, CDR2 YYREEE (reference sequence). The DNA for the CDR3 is TGTGCCAGCAGCCTCAGGGGGACGGGCTACACCTTC. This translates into CASSLRGTGYTF. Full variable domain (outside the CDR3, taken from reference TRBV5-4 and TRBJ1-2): ETGVTQSPTHLIKTRGQQVTLRCSSQSGHNTVSWYQQALGQGPQFIFQYYREEENGRGNFPPRFSGLQFPNYSSELNVNALELDDSALYLCASSLRGTGYTFGSGTRLTVV.

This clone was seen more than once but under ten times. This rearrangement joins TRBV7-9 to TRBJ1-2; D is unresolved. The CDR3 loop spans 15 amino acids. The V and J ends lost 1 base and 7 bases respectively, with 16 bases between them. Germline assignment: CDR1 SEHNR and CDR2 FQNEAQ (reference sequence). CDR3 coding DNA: TGTGCCAGCAGCTTAGGGCCCGGAGGGAGTGGTGGCTACACCTTC. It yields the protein CASSLGPGGSGGYTF. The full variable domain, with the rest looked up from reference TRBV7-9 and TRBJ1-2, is DTGVSQNPRHKITKRGQNVTFRCDPISEHNRLYWYRQTLGQGPEFLTYFQNEAQLEKSRLLSDRFSAERPKGSFSTLEIQRTEQGDSAMYLCASSLGPGGSGGYTFGSGTRLTVV.

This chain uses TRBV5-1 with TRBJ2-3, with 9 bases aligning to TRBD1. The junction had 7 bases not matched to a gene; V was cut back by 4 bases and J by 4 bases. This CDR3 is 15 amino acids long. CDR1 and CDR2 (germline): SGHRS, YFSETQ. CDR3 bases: TGCGCCAGCAGCCCCGCCGGGACAGGGTCAGATACGCAGTATTTT. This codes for CASSPAGTGSDTQYF.

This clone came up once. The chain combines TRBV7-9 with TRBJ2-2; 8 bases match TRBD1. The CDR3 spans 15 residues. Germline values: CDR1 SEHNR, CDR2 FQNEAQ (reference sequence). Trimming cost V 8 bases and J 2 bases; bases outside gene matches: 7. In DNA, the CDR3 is TGTGCCAGCGCCTCCGGGACAGGAAACACCGGGGAGCTGTTTTTT. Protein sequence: CASASGTGNTGELFF. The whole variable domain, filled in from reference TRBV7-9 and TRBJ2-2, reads DTGVSQNPRHKITKRGQNVTFRCDPISEHNRLYWYRQTLGQGPEFLTYFQNEAQLEKSRLLSDRFSAERPKGSFSTLEIQRTEQGDSAMYLCASASGTGNTGELFFGEGSRLTVL.

The CDR3 sequence is CASSPGEVRLNAEAFF. In DNA, the CDR3 is TGCGCCAGCAGCCCCGGGGAGGTCAGGTTAAACGCTGAAGCTTTCTTT. The chain joins TRBV4-1 to TRBJ1-1; D call uncertain. With 4 bases removed from V and 6 bases from J, the gap between germline ends came to 21 bases. In germline, CDR1 is MGHRA, CDR2 YSYEKL. The CDR3 contains 16 residues.

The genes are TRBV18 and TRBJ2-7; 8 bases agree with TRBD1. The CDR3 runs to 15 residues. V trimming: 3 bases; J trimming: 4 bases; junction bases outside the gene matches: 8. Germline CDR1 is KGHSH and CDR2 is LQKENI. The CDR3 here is CASSPEQGAQYEQYF. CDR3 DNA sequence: TGTGCCAGCTCACCGGAGCAGGGGGCTCAATACGAGCAGTACTTC.

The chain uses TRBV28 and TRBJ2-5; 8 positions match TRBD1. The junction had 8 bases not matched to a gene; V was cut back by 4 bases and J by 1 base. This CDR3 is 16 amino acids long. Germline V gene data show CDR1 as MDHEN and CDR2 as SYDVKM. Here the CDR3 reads CASSSAGTGPQETQYF. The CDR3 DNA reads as TGTGCCAGCAGTTCAGCCGGGACAGGCCCCCAAGAGACCCAGTACTTC.

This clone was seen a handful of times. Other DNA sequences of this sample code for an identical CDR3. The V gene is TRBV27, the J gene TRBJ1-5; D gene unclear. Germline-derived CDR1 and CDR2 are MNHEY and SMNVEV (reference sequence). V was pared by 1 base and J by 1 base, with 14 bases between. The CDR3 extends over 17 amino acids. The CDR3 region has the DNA TGTGCCAGCAGTTTATACCCCCCGGGAGGAAGCAATCAGCCCCAGCATTTT. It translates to CASSLYPPGGSNQPQHF.